The entry that follows covers one T cell receptor (beta chain) sequence. TCRdb's copy holds only in-frame clones and misses some; the assay was immunoSEQ multiplex PCR. Here the sample spans about 30,000 clones, about 90% being singletons. Germline V CDR1 and CDR2: LNHNV, YYDKDF (reference sequence). The V end was cut by 0 bases, the J end by 7 bases, with 15 bases between. The CDR3 runs to 16 residues. The data were obtained in a study of blood T cell repertoires in COVID-19. Study overall: Samples representing acute and convalescent COVID-19 were sourced from the United States, Italy and Spain. T cells, B-cell-depleted T cells, or PBMCs provided the cDNA or gDNA that served as material.

This receptor was taken from a man between 45 and 60 years old with active COVID-19. The sample was peripheral blood. The chain has TRBV15 and TRBJ1-4, with a possible D match to TRBD1 (5 bases). CDR3: CATSRDLDTSFEKLFF. For the CDR3, the DNA is TGTGCCACCAGCAGAGATTTGGACACGTCTTTTGAAAAACTGTTTTTT.